A selection of T cell receptor beta chains follows, all from one sample in a study of blood T cell repertoires in COVID-19. Assay used: immunoSEQ multiplex PCR; TCRdb lists only in-frame clones, some missing. The sample contains 250,000 to 350,000 clones, 84% of which appear only once. The sequenced material came from peripheral blood. These receptors were taken from an older person with COVID-19, enrolled during active disease. CDR3s include the opening cysteine and the closing phenylalanine or tryptophan. D genes are given only for firm matches. Only some rows state a clone size, as once, few, many or a class for expanded clones.

abundance | j_gene | len | v_gene | d_gene | CDR3nt | CDR3aa
- | TRBJ1-6 | 14 | TRBV25-1 | - | TGTGCCAGCAGTGGTAGCTCCTATAATTCACCCCTCCACTTT | CASSGSSYNSPLHF
- | TRBJ2-5 | 15 | TRBV24-1 | - | TGTGCCACCAGTGACAGGACTACCAAGCAAGAGACCCAGTACTTC | CATSDRTTKQETQYF
- | TRBJ2-7 | 13 | TRBV7-8 | - | TGTGCCAGCAGCTTTAGCGGTCCTGACGAGCAGTACTTC | CASSFSGPDEQYF
- | TRBJ2-1 | 15 | TRBV18 | TRBD1 | TGTGCCAGCTCCCCCGGGACAGGGGGCATAAATGAGCAGTTCTTC | CASSPGTGGINEQFF
- | TRBJ1-2 | 14 | TRBV2 | TRBD1 | TGTGCCACCTCGTCGGGACAGGGTGGCTATGGCTACACCTTC | CATSSGQGGYGYTF
- | TRBJ2-7 | 15 | TRBV7-6 | TRBD1 | TGTGCCAGCAGCTCCCCGGGACAGGGTTCCTACGAGCAGTACTTC | CASSSPGQGSYEQYF
- | TRBJ1-3 | 16 | TRBV14 | - | TGTGCCAGCAGCGGCTACTTCGGGATCTCTGGAAACACCATATATTTT | CASSGYFGISGNTIYF
- | TRBJ1-5 | 13 | TRBV7-8 | - | TGTGCCAGCGGACTTTTTGGCAATCAGCCCCAGCATTTT | CASGLFGNQPQHF
- | TRBJ2-1 | 15 | TRBV19 | TRBD2 | TGTGCCAGTAAGACCAGCGGGGGGGTCAGCCATGAGCAGTTCTTC | CASKTSGGVSHEQFF
once | TRBJ1-2 | 14 | TRBV6-5 | - | TGTGCCAGCAGAAAGACAGGAGGGGAGGGTGGCTACACCTTC | CASRKTGGEGGYTF
once | TRBJ2-1 | 13 | TRBV2 | TRBD1 | TGTGCCAGCAGCGGACAGGCTACGAGTGAGCAGTTCTTC | CASSGQATSEQFF
- | TRBJ2-5 | 15 | TRBV28 | - | TGTGCCAGCAGAGGACCGACTAGTAAGCGAGAGACCCAGTACTTC | CASRGPTSKRETQYF
- | TRBJ1-1 | 12 | TRBV7-9 | - | TGTGCCAGCAGCTTAGACAGGACTGAAGCTTTCTTT | CASSLDRTEAFF
- | TRBJ2-5 | 16 | TRBV4-2 | TRBD2 | TGTGCCAGCAGCCACTCTAGCGGGAGGTACCAAGAGACCCAGTACTTC | CASSHSSGRYQETQYF
- | TRBJ2-7 | 14 | TRBV11-3 | TRBD2 | TGTGCCAGCAGCCTACTAGCGGGGAGTGAGGAGCAGTACTTC | CASSLLAGSEEQYF
- | TRBJ2-7 | 15 | TRBV5-4 | - | TGTGCCAGCAGCTTGCTGGCGGGAACCCCCTACGAGCAGTACTTC | CASSLLAGTPYEQYF
once | TRBJ2-3 | 15 | TRBV5-1 | - | TGCGCCAGCAGCTTGCAGCGATCCTTTACAGATACGCAGTATTTT | CASSLQRSFTDTQYF
- | TRBJ2-7 | 15 | TRBV11-2 | TRBD1 | TGTGCCAGCAGCACAGACAGGGTAAACCCCTACGAGCAGTACTTC | CASSTDRVNPYEQYF
- | TRBJ2-4 | 20 | TRBV19 | - | TGTGCCAGTAGTAGATCCTGGGACACGGGTGGGGTCGGTGCCAAAAACATTCAGTACTTC | CASSRSWDTGGVGAKNIQYF
- | TRBJ1-1 | 13 | TRBV7-9 | - | TGTGCCAGCAGCTCTGGGACATCGGCTGAAGCTTTCTTT | CASSSGTSAEAFF
- | TRBJ2-5 | 15 | TRBV21-1 | - | TGTGCCAGAGGGGGGACTAGCGGGAAGCAAGAGACCCAGTACTTC | CARGGTSGKQETQYF
few | TRBJ2-7 | 13 | TRBV11-2 | - | TGTGCCAGCACTTTGGCAGGATCCTACGAGCAGTACTTC | CASTLAGSYEQYF
- | TRBJ2-7 | 15 | TRBV28 | TRBD1 | TGTGCCAGCAAAACTGGACAGGGTAATACCTACGAGCAGTACTTC | CASKTGQGNTYEQYF
- | TRBJ1-5 | 13 | TRBV12-3/TRBV12-4 | TRBD1 | TGTGCCAGCAGTCGGACAGGAGATCTGCCCCAGCATTTT | CASSRTGDLPQHF
- | TRBJ1-2 | 11 | TRBV29-1 | TRBD1 | TGCAGCGCCGGACAGGACTATGGCTACACCTTC | CSAGQDYGYTF
- | TRBJ2-7 | 19 | TRBV7-9 | TRBD2 | TGTGCCAGCAGCGATCCGAGATCCACTAGCGGGGGAACTTTCTACGAGCAGTACTTC | CASSDPRSTSGGTFYEQYF
- | TRBJ2-5 | 14 | TRBV5-8 | TRBD1 | TGTGCCAGCAGCTCGGACAGGGGGGGTGAGACCCAGTACTTC | CASSSDRGGETQYF
- | TRBJ1-6 | 15 | TRBV7-8 | - | TGTGCCAGCAGCCCCCGGGGGGGGGCTGATTCACCCCTCCACTTT | CASSPRGGADSPLHF
- | TRBJ1-1 | 15 | TRBV6-6 | - | TGTGCCAGCAACCACAGGGTAAAGGTTTACACTGAAGCTTTCTTT | CASNHRVKVYTEAFF
- | TRBJ2-3 | 18 | TRBV18 | - | TGTGCCAGCTCACCCCCGCCAGTCGGGTTGGGGCCCACAGATACGCAGTATTTT | CASSPPPVGLGPTDTQYF
- | TRBJ1-2 | 15 | TRBV7-9 | TRBD1 | TGTGCCAGCAGCACCTCGACAGGGTTTGGTCTCGGCTACACCTTC | CASSTSTGFGLGYTF
once | TRBJ2-5 | 13 | TRBV5-4 | TRBD1 | TGTGCCAGCAGCTTACAGGGGCGAGAGACCCAGTACTTC | CASSLQGRETQYF
once | TRBJ1-2 | 14 | TRBV6-4 | - | TGTGCCAGCAGTGAAGGGACAAACAACTATGGCTACACCTTC | CASSEGTNNYGYTF
- | TRBJ1-3 | 14 | TRBV6-5 | - | TGTGCCAGCAGTAACCCGTCCAGGATTAACACCATATATTTT | CASSNPSRINTIYF
- | TRBJ2-5 | 15 | TRBV30 | - | TGTGCCTGGGCCAATTATGCCGGGATTCGGGAGACCCAGTACTTC | CAWANYAGIRETQYF
once | TRBJ2-1 | 13 | TRBV28 | - | TGTGCCAGCAGTTTAACCCGACTTTATGAGCAGTTCTTC | CASSLTRLYEQFF
- | TRBJ2-3 | 21 | TRBV4-3 | TRBD2 | TGCGCCAGCAGCCAAGCCCATCCGGAGGGACTAGCGGGGGGCCGGTCAGATACGCAGTATTTT | CASSQAHPEGLAGGRSDTQYF
- | TRBJ2-7 | 17 | TRBV29-1 | TRBD1 | TGCAGCGTTGTCGTGGATAAGAGGACAGGGGGCTCCTACGAGCAGTACTTC | CSVVVDKRTGGSYEQYF
- | TRBJ2-2 | 18 | TRBV14 | TRBD2 | TGTGCCAGCAGCCAACTGACTAGCGGGAGAGGTGGCACCGGGGAGCTGTTTTTT | CASSQLTSGRGGTGELFF
- | TRBJ2-2 | 14 | TRBV5-1 | - | TGCGCCAGCAGCTTGCCCAGGAACACCGGGGAGCTGTTTTTT | CASSLPRNTGELFF
- | TRBJ2-3 | 16 | TRBV4-3 | TRBD2 | TGCGCCAGCAGCCAAACGACTAGCGGGGGGGCAGATACGCAGTATTTT | CASSQTTSGGADTQYF
- | TRBJ2-7 | 14 | TRBV27 | - | TGTGCCAGCAAGGGACCCTCGCGGGGCTACGAGCAGTACTTC | CASKGPSRGYEQYF
once | TRBJ2-1 | 15 | TRBV2 | TRBD2 | TGTGCCAGCAGGCGGAGCGGGGTGAGGTTCAATGAGCAGTTCTTC | CASRRSGVRFNEQFF
- | TRBJ2-5 | 12 | TRBV6-5 | - | TGTGCCAGCAGAGACAGAGGCCGGACCCAGTACTTC | CASRDRGRTQYF
- | TRBJ2-7 | 14 | TRBV11-2 | - | TGTGCCAGCAGGGGGGACTGGGTCTCCTACGAGCAGTACTTC | CASRGDWVSYEQYF
- | TRBJ2-3 | 19 | TRBV6-2/TRBV6-3 | TRBD2 | TGTGCCAGCAGTTCCCTTTTGGGACTAGCTTCTCTAAGCACAGATACGCAGTATTTT | CASSSLLGLASLSTDTQYF
- | TRBJ1-4 | 14 | TRBV19 | - | TGTGCCAGTAGTGACAGTGCAACTAATGAAAAACTGTTTTTT | CASSDSATNEKLFF
- | TRBJ1-3 | 16 | TRBV5-8 | - | TGTGCCAGCAGCTTGGTGGGCAGGGGTTCTGGAAACACCATATATTTT | CASSLVGRGSGNTIYF
- | TRBJ1-6 | 14 | TRBV5-6 | - | TGTGCCAGCAGCTTAGGTAAGGGGTGGCCACCCCTCCACTTT | CASSLGKGWPPLHF
few | TRBJ1-6 | 13 | TRBV3-1/TRBV3-2 | - | TGTGCCAGCAGCCCGACAAAAAATTCACCCCTCCACTTT | CASSPTKNSPLHF
- | TRBJ1-2 | 13 | TRBV3-1/TRBV3-2 | - | TGTGCCAGCAGCCAAGGAAGCGTCTTCGGCTACACCTTC | CASSQGSVFGYTF
- | TRBJ1-1 | 14 | TRBV6-6 | - | TGTGCCAGCAGTACAGGGCGGGGGTACACTGAAGCTTTCTTT | CASSTGRGYTEAFF